These T cell receptor beta chains were read from a single sample in a study of Ad26.COV2.S vaccination and SARS-CoV-2 variants. Generated by immunoSEQ multiplex PCR, the TCRdb table keeps only in-frame clones and is missing some. The sample carries around 400,000 clones, 80% to 95% recorded once. The sample here was peripheral blood, taken in a trial of Ad26.COV2.S vaccine versus placebo. The receptors originated from a person aged 18 to 59 who received the Ad26.COV2.S COVID-19 vaccine or a placebo. The CDR3 runs from the conserved cysteine through the conserved F or W. Fields, in order: D gene, clone size, J gene, V gene, CDR3 protein, CDR3 DNA. The D gene is left open where the match is weak. Part of the rows lack a size; the others show once, few, many or a class for expanded clones.

D: TRBD1
size: once
J: TRBJ1-6
V: TRBV20-1
CDR3: CSASIRGQRYNSPLHF
DNA: TGCAGTGCTAGTATCCGGGGACAGCGGTATAATTCACCCCTCCACTTT

D: TRBD1
size: -
J: TRBJ1-2
V: TRBV19
CDR3: CASSAGGYRGYGYTF
DNA: TGTGCCAGTAGTGCCGGGGGGTACAGGGGCTATGGCTACACCTTC

D: -
size: -
J: TRBJ2-7
V: TRBV5-5
CDR3: CASSLVLSGPAGEQYF
DNA: TGTGCCAGCAGCTTGGTATTAAGCGGGCCCGCCGGGGAGCAGTACTTC

D: -
size: -
J: TRBJ1-6
V: TRBV7-8
CDR3: CASSLTENSPLHF
DNA: TGTGCCAGCAGCTTAACAGAGAATTCACCCCTCCACTTT

D: TRBD2
size: -
J: TRBJ2-3
V: TRBV4-2
CDR3: CASSQTPGTSRTDTQYF
DNA: TGTGCCAGCAGCCAAACTCCAGGGACTAGCAGAACAGATACGCAGTATTTT

D: -
size: -
J: TRBJ1-2
V: TRBV28
CDR3: CASSSLQWGVTNYGYTF
DNA: TGTGCCAGCAGTTCACTGCAATGGGGAGTTACTAACTATGGCTACACCTTC

D: TRBD1
size: -
J: TRBJ1-4
V: TRBV25-1
CDR3: CASSERGRANEKLFF
DNA: TGTGCCAGCAGTGAAAGGGGGCGAGCTAATGAAAAACTGTTTTTT

D: -
size: -
J: TRBJ1-1
V: TRBV6-5
CDR3: CASSYLGGTEAFF
DNA: TGTGCCAGCAGTTATTTGGGGGGCACTGAAGCTTTCTTT

D: TRBD1
size: -
J: TRBJ2-3
V: TRBV4-1
CDR3: CASSPRTGGGDTQYF
DNA: TGCGCCAGCAGCCCCCGGACAGGGGGGGGAGATACGCAGTATTTT

D: TRBD2
size: -
J: TRBJ2-1
V: TRBV4-3
CDR3: CASSQDRLISGLGNYNEQFF
DNA: TGCGCCAGCAGCCAAGATCGGCTTATCTCGGGACTAGGGAACTACAATGAGCAGTTCTTC

D: -
size: -
J: TRBJ2-7
V: TRBV7-6
CDR3: CASSLGTAFYSNEQYF
DNA: TGTGCCAGCAGCTTAGGAACAGCCTTTTACTCCAACGAGCAGTACTTC

D: -
size: -
J: TRBJ1-5
V: TRBV7-2
CDR3: CASSPQGTSNQPQHF
DNA: TGTGCCAGCAGCCCCCAGGGGACTAGCAATCAGCCCCAGCATTTT

D: TRBD1
size: once
J: TRBJ1-3
V: TRBV7-9
CDR3: CASSPRQGALGNTIYF
DNA: TGTGCCAGCAGCCCACGACAGGGGGCTCTGGGAAACACCATATATTTT

D: -
size: -
J: TRBJ1-5
V: TRBV29-1
CDR3: CSVVSTEPPGQPQHF
DNA: TGCAGCGTTGTTAGCACTGAACCTCCGGGACAGCCCCAGCATTTT

D: TRBD2
size: -
J: TRBJ2-7
V: TRBV6-2/TRBV6-3
CDR3: CASSRSGLAGYEQYF
DNA: TGTGCCAGCAGCCGATCGGGACTAGCGGGATACGAGCAGTACTTC

D: -
size: -
J: TRBJ2-1
V: TRBV7-6
CDR3: CASSFTGNEQFF
DNA: TGTGCCAGCAGCTTTACAGGGAATGAGCAGTTCTTC

D: -
size: -
J: TRBJ2-5
V: TRBV7-6
CDR3: CASSPFVNPGETQYF
DNA: TGTGCCAGCAGCCCCTTTGTTAACCCCGGGGAGACCCAGTACTTC

D: -
size: -
J: TRBJ2-7
V: TRBV10-3
CDR3: CAISTILYEQYF
DNA: TGTGCCATCAGCACGATCCTATACGAGCAGTACTTC

D: -
size: -
J: TRBJ2-6
V: TRBV7-9
CDR3: CASSLVSGSGANVLTF
DNA: TGTGCCAGCAGCTTAGTCTCAGGGTCTGGGGCCAACGTCCTGACTTTC

D: TRBD2
size: -
J: TRBJ2-7
V: TRBV10-3
CDR3: CAISEGLAVLTYEQYF
DNA: TGTGCCATCAGTGAGGGACTAGCGGTTTTAACCTACGAGCAGTACTTC

D: -
size: -
J: TRBJ2-1
V: TRBV11-2
CDR3: CASSQGGNEQFF
DNA: TGTGCCAGCAGCCAGGGGGGGAATGAGCAGTTCTTC

D: -
size: -
J: TRBJ1-1
V: TRBV12-3/TRBV12-4
CDR3: CASSSAVGAEAFF
DNA: TGTGCCAGCAGTTCCGCAGTAGGCGCTGAAGCTTTCTTT

D: -
size: -
J: TRBJ2-3
V: TRBV5-1
CDR3: CASSLIRPTDTQYF
DNA: TGCGCCAGCAGCTTAATCCGGCCCACAGATACGCAGTATTTT

D: TRBD1
size: -
J: TRBJ1-2
V: TRBV30
CDR3: CAWSVKGAFFGYTF
DNA: TGTGCCTGGAGTGTAAAGGGGGCATTCTTTGGCTACACCTTC

D: TRBD1
size: once
J: TRBJ1-1
V: TRBV7-9
CDR3: CASSGGQLHSGNTEAFF
DNA: TGTGCCAGCAGCGGGGGACAGCTCCATTCGGGGAACACTGAAGCTTTCTTT

D: -
size: -
J: TRBJ1-5
V: TRBV7-6
CDR3: CASSSGGNQPQHF
DNA: TGTGCCAGCAGCTCAGGAGGCAATCAGCCCCAGCATTTT

D: -
size: once
J: TRBJ1-1
V: TRBV6-2/TRBV6-3
CDR3: CASSYSNEGARGTEAFF
DNA: TGTGCCAGCAGTTACTCGAATGAGGGTGCTAGGGGCACTGAAGCTTTCTTT

D: -
size: -
J: TRBJ2-4
V: TRBV21-1
CDR3: CASSKGISGLLAKNIQYF
DNA: TGTGCCAGCAGCAAAGGCATTAGCGGGCTTCTAGCCAAAAACATTCAGTACTTC

D: TRBD2
size: -
J: TRBJ2-1
V: TRBV6-2/TRBV6-3
CDR3: CASSSPRVAGVSSYNEQFF
DNA: TGTGCCAGCAGTTCCCCTAGGGTTGCGGGGGTAAGCTCCTACAATGAGCAGTTCTTC

D: TRBD2
size: -
J: TRBJ2-2
V: TRBV5-6
CDR3: CASSLMREGENTGELFF
DNA: TGTGCCAGCAGCTTGATGCGGGAGGGGGAGAACACCGGGGAGCTGTTTTTT

D: -
size: -
J: TRBJ1-5
V: TRBV6-5
CDR3: CASSYSRSGTNQPQHF
DNA: TGTGCCAGCAGTTACTCGAGGTCCGGGACCAATCAGCCCCAGCATTTT

D: -
size: -
J: TRBJ2-1
V: TRBV5-4
CDR3: CASSLANRGIDEQFF
DNA: TGTGCCAGCAGCTTGGCCAATCGTGGAATCGATGAGCAGTTCTTC

D: -
size: once
J: TRBJ2-1
V: TRBV6-2/TRBV6-3
CDR3: CASSTWDDNNEQFF
DNA: TGTGCCAGCAGCACCTGGGACGACAACAATGAGCAGTTCTTC

D: -
size: -
J: TRBJ2-1
V: TRBV5-1
CDR3: CASSLVAEYNEQFF
DNA: TGCGCCAGCAGCTTGGTAGCGGAATACAATGAGCAGTTCTTC

D: -
size: -
J: TRBJ1-3
V: TRBV3-1/TRBV3-2
CDR3: CASSPQQPSGNTIYF
DNA: TGTGCCAGCAGCCCCCAACAACCCTCTGGAAACACCATATATTTT

D: -
size: -
J: TRBJ2-3
V: TRBV7-2
CDR3: CASSLDRSSTDTQYF
DNA: TGTGCCAGCAGCTTGGACAGATCTAGCACAGATACGCAGTATTTT

D: TRBD2
size: -
J: TRBJ2-3
V: TRBV7-2
CDR3: CASSLLTSGRDTQYF
DNA: TGTGCCAGCAGCTTACTGACTAGCGGGAGGGATACGCAGTATTTT

D: -
size: -
J: TRBJ1-1
V: TRBV2
CDR3: CASSDQGFTEAFF
DNA: TGTGCCAGCAGTGACCAGGGTTTCACTGAAGCTTTCTTT

D: -
size: -
J: TRBJ2-7
V: TRBV7-3
CDR3: CASSLDLGGEQYF
DNA: TGTGCCAGCAGCTTAGACCTAGGGGGGGAGCAGTACTTC

D: -
size: -
J: TRBJ2-5
V: TRBV19
CDR3: CASSMSVGETQYF
DNA: TGTGCCAGTAGTATGTCTGTCGGGGAGACCCAGTACTTC

D: TRBD1
size: -
J: TRBJ2-4
V: TRBV5-5
CDR3: CASSLVFMVGQGNKNIQYF
DNA: TGTGCCAGCAGCTTGGTCTTTATGGTTGGACAGGGCAATAAAAACATTCAGTACTTC

D: -
size: -
J: TRBJ1-4
V: TRBV7-9
CDR3: CASSESVGNEKLFF
DNA: TGTGCCAGCAGCGAGAGCGTGGGGAATGAAAAACTGTTTTTT

D: TRBD2
size: -
J: TRBJ2-2
V: TRBV5-5
CDR3: CASSFRDYLATGELFF
DNA: TGTGCCAGCAGCTTCAGGGACTACCTAGCCACCGGGGAGCTGTTTTTT

D: TRBD1
size: -
J: TRBJ2-1
V: TRBV18
CDR3: CASSPLSLTGTGHNEQFF
DNA: TGTGCCAGCTCACCACTCTCCCTGACCGGGACAGGACACAATGAGCAGTTCTTC

D: -
size: -
J: TRBJ1-2
V: TRBV6-5
CDR3: CASSFYRSYGYTF
DNA: TGTGCCAGCAGTTTCTACAGGAGCTATGGCTACACCTTC

D: TRBD1
size: few
J: TRBJ2-2
V: TRBV10-1
CDR3: CASSSGQGGPGELFF
DNA: TGCGCCAGCAGTTCGGGACAGGGAGGACCCGGGGAGCTGTTTTTT

D: TRBD2
size: -
J: TRBJ2-1
V: TRBV7-9
CDR3: CASSPSGGRALNEQFF
DNA: TGTGCCAGCAGCCCCTCCGGGGGGAGGGCCCTGAATGAGCAGTTCTTC

D: TRBD1
size: -
J: TRBJ1-2
V: TRBV23-1
CDR3: CASSQRAGGNHGYTF
DNA: TGCGCCAGCAGTCAAAGGGCAGGGGGTAATCATGGCTACACCTTC

D: -
size: once
J: TRBJ2-7
V: TRBV5-1
CDR3: CASQYRSSYEQYF
DNA: TGCGCCAGCCAGTACAGGAGCTCCTACGAGCAGTACTTC

D: -
size: -
J: TRBJ1-1
V: TRBV18
CDR3: CASCGVTLTEAFF
DNA: TGTGCCAGCTGTGGGGTAACGTTAACTGAAGCTTTCTTT

D: -
size: -
J: TRBJ2-7
V: TRBV19
CDR3: CASSPTGDPYEQYF
DNA: TGTGCCAGTAGCCCGACAGGAGATCCCTACGAGCAGTACTTC

D: TRBD1
size: -
J: TRBJ2-1
V: TRBV4-1
CDR3: CASSHRDREPHEQFF
DNA: TGCGCCAGCAGCCACCGGGACAGGGAGCCTCATGAGCAGTTCTTC

D: -
size: few
J: TRBJ1-6
V: TRBV5-1
CDR3: CASSLGEGAASPLHF
DNA: TGCGCCAGCAGCTTGGGAGAAGGGGCGGCTTCACCCCTCCACTTT

D: -
size: -
J: TRBJ1-1
V: TRBV12-5
CDR3: CASGTGNTEAFF
DNA: TGTGCTAGTGGGACAGGGAACACTGAAGCTTTCTTT

D: -
size: -
J: TRBJ2-5
V: TRBV29-1
CDR3: CSVARTGLLETQYF
DNA: TGCAGCGTCGCCAGAACCGGACTCCTAGAGACCCAGTACTTC

D: TRBD2
size: -
J: TRBJ2-2
V: TRBV18
CDR3: CASSPPGLAGGTGELFF
DNA: TGTGCCAGCTCACCTCCTGGACTAGCGGGAGGAACCGGGGAGCTGTTTTTT

D: -
size: -
J: TRBJ2-2
V: TRBV4-1
CDR3: CASSHPKENTGELFF
DNA: TGCGCCAGCAGCCACCCTAAAGAGAACACCGGGGAGCTGTTTTTT

D: TRBD1
size: -
J: TRBJ1-3
V: TRBV28
CDR3: CASSYRGGGNTIYF
DNA: TGTGCCAGCAGTTACAGGGGGGGTGGAAACACCATATATTTT

D: TRBD1
size: -
J: TRBJ2-5
V: TRBV19
CDR3: CASSVGQGASETQYF
DNA: TGTGCCAGTAGTGTGGGACAGGGGGCTAGTGAGACCCAGTACTTC

D: -
size: once
J: TRBJ1-2
V: TRBV7-9
CDR3: CASSYHPDRHYGYTF
DNA: TGTGCCAGCAGCTATCACCCCGACCGACACTATGGCTACACCTTC